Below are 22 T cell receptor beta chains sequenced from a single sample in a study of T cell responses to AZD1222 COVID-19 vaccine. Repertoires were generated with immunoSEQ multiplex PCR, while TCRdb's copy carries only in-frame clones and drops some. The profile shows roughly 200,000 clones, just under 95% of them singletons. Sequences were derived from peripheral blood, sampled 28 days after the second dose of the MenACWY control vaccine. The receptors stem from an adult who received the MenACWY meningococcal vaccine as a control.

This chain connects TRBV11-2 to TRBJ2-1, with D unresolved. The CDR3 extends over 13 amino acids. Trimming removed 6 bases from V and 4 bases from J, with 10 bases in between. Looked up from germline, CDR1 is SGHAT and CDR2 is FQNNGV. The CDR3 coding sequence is TGTGCCAGCAGTCAGGCCCGTTACAATGAGCAGTTCTTC. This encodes CASSQARYNEQFF.

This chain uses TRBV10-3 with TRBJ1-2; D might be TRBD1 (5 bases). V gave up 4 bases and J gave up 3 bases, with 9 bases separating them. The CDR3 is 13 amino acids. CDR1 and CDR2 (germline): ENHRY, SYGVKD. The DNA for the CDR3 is TGTGCCATCAGTGCTGTGGGGGACTATGGCTACACCTTC. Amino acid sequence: CAISAVGDYGYTF.

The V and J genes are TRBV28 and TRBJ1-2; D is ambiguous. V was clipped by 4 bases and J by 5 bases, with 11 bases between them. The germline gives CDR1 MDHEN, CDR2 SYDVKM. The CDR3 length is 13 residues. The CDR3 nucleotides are TGTGCCAGCAGTTCCCCGCCCTTATATGGCTACACCTTC. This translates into CASSSPPLYGYTF.

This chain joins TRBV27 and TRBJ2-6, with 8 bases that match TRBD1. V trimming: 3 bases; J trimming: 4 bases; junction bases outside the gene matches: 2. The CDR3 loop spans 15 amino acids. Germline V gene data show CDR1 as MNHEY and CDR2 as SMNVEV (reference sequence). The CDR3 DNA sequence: TGTGCCAGCAGTTTTTACAGGGGGGGGGCCAACGTCCTGACTTTC. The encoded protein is CASSFYRGGANVLTF.

DNA of the CDR3: TGCGCCAGCAGCCAAGATAACAGGGGGCGAACTGAAGCTTTCTTT. It encodes CASSQDNRGRTEAFF. The chain links TRBV4-3 to TRBJ1-1; 9 nucleotides match TRBD1. Trimming took 0 bases from V and 5 from J; bases not matched to a gene: 4. Germline-derived CDR1 and CDR2 are LGHNA and YSLEER. The length of the CDR3 is 15 residues.

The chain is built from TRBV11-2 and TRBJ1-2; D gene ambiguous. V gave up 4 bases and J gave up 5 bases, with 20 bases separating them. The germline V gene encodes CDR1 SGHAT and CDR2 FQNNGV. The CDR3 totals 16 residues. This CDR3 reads CASSSLEGLRPYGYTF. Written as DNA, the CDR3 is TGTGCCAGCAGCTCTCTCGAGGGCCTTAGGCCTTATGGCTACACCTTC.

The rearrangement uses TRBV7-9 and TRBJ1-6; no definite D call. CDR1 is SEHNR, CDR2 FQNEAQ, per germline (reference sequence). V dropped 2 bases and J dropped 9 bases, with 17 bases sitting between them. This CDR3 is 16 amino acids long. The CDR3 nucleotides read TGTGCCAGCAGCTTACACCCCGGGGTAGAAGGTTCACCCCTCCACTTT. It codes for CASSLHPGVEGSPLHF.

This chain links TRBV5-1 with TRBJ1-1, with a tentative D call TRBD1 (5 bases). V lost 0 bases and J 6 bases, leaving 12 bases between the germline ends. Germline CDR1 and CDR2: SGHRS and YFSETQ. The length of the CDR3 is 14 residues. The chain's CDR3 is CASSLEGGDPEAFF. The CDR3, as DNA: TGCGCCAGCAGCTTGGAGGGCGGGGACCCTGAAGCTTTCTTT.

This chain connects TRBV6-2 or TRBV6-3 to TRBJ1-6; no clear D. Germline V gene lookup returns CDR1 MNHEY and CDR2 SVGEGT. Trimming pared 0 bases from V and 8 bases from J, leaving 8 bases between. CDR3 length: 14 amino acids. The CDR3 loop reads CASSYSRAHSPLHF. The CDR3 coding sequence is TGTGCCAGCAGTTACTCGCGGGCCCATTCACCCCTCCACTTT.

The CDR3 region has the DNA TGTGCCACAGCCCGCCAGGGACTAAGGACAGATACGCAGTATTTT. It encodes CATARQGLRTDTQYF. This rearrangement joins TRBV5-4 to TRBJ2-3, with TRBD2 identical over 7 bases. The ends lost 9 bases at V and 3 bases at J; junction bases unmatched: 13. Germline-derived CDR1 and CDR2 are SGHNT and YYREEE (reference sequence). The CDR3 is 15 residues long.

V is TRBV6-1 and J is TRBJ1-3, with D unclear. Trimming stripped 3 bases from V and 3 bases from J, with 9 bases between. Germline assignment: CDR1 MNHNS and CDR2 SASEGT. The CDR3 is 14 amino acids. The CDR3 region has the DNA TGTGCCAGCAGTGAGACGGGAGGTGGAAACACCATATATTTT. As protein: CASSETGGGNTIYF.

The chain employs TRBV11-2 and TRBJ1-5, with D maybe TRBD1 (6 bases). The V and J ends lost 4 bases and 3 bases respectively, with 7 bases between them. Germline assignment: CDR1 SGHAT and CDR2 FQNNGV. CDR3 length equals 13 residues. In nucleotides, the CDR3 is TGTGCCAGCAGCTGGGGGCCCAATCAGCCCCAGCATTTT. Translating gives CASSWGPNQPQHF.

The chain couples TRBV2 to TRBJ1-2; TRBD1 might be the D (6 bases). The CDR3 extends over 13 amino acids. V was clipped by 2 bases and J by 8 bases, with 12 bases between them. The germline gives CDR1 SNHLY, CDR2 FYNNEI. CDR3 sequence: CASSEYQGQGYTF. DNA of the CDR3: TGTGCCAGCAGTGAATACCAGGGGCAGGGCTACACCTTC. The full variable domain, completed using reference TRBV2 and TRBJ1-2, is EPEVTQTPSHQVTQMGQEVILRCVPISNHLYFYWYRQILGQKVEFLVSFYNNEISEKSEIFDDQFSVERPDGSNFTLKIRSTKLEDSAMYFCASSEYQGQGYTFGSGTRLTVV.

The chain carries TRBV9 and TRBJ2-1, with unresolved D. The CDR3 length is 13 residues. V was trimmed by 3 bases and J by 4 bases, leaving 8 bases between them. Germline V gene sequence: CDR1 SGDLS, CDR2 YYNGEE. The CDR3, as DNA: TGTGCCAGCAGCGACGGTCCATACAATGAGCAGTTCTTC. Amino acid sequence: CASSDGPYNEQFF. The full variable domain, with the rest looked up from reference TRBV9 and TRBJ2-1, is DSGVTQTPKHLITATGQRVTLRCSPRSGDLSVYWYQQSLDQGLQFLIQYYNGEERAKGNILERFSAQQFPDLHSELNLSSLELGDSALYFCASSDGPYNEQFFGPGTRLTVL.

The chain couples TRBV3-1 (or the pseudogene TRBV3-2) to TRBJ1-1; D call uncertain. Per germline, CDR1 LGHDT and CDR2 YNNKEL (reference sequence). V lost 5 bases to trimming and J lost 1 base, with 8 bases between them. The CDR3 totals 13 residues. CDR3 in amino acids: CASSYLGNTEAFF. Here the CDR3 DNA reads TGTGCCAGCAGCTACCTTGGGAACACTGAAGCTTTCTTT.

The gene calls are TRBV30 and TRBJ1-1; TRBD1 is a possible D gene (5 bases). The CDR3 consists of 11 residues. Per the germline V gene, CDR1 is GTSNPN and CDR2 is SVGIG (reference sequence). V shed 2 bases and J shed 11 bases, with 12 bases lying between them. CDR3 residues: CAWSLFGDAFF. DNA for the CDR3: TGTGCCTGGAGTCTGTTCGGGGACGCTTTCTTT.

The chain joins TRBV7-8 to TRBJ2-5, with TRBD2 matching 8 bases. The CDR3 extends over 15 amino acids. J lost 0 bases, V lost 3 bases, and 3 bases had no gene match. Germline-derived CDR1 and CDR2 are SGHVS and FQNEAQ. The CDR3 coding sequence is TGTGCCAGCAGCTTTCCGGGGGGGAACCAAGAGACCCAGTACTTC. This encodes CASSFPGGNQETQYF.

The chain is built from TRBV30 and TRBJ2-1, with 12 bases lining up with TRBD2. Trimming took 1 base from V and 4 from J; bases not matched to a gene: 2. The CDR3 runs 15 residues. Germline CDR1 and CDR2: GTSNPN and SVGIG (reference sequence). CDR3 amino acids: CAWSELAGGYNEQFF. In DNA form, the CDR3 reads TGTGCCTGGAGTGAGCTAGCGGGGGGGTACAATGAGCAGTTCTTC.

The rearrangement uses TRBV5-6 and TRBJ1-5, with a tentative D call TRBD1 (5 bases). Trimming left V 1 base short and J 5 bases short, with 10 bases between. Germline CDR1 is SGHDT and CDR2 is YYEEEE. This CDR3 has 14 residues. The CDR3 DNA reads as TGTGCCAGCAGCTTGACAGGTCTAGATCAGCCCCAGCATTTT. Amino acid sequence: CASSLTGLDQPQHF.

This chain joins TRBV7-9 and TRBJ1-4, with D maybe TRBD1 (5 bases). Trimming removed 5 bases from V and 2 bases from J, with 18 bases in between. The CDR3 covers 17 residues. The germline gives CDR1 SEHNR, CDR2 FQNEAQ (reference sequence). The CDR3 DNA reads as TGTGCCAGCAGCACTTTACAGGTCGGGATGACTAATGAAAAACTGTTTTTT. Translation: CASSTLQVGMTNEKLFF.

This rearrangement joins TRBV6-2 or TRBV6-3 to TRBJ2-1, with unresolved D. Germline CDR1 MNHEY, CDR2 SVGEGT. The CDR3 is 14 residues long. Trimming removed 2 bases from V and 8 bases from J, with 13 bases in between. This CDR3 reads CASSYVGRNHEQFF. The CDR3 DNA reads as TGTGCCAGCAGTTACGTTGGGCGGAACCATGAGCAGTTCTTC.

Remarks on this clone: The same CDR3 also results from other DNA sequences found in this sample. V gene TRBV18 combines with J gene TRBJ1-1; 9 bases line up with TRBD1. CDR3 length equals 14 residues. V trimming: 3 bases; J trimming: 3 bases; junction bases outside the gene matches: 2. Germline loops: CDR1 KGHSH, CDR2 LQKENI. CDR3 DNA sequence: TGTGCCAGCTCACCCCGGACAGGGGACACTGAAGCTTTCTTT. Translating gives CASSPRTGDTEAFF.